Here is one TCR beta chain with its context. Antigen specificity is unknown. Measured with immunoSEQ multiplex PCR; TCRdb has only the in-frame clones, and not every one. The sample has 200,000 to 300,000 clones, approximately 86% seen once. With 1 base removed from V and 4 bases from J, the gap between germline ends came to 10 bases. The CDR3 is 14 amino acids. Germline CDR1 SGHTA, CDR2 FQGNSA. These data belong to a study of cytomegalovirus exposure and HLA in healthy donors. Study results and caveats: The authors enumerated 164 TCR beta chains as linked to cytomegalovirus.

The chain employs TRBV7-2 and TRBJ1-2; D remains ambiguous. The sequencing input was PBMCs. The clonotype comes from a woman in her 30s in good health and CMV-seropositive. CDR3 sequence reads: CASSLGTPSYGYTF. Written as DNA, the CDR3 is TGTGCCAGCAGCTTAGGGACTCCTAGCTATGGCTACACCTTC.